The entry below gives a single TCR beta chain sequence along with its context. The V gene end was trimmed by 1 base and the J gene end by 4 bases; junction bases not matched to a gene: 0. This CDR3 has 15 residues. Per the germline V gene, CDR1 is SGHNT and CDR2 is YENEEA. Sequenced by immunoSEQ multiplex PCR; TCRdb stores in-frame clones only, minus some. The sample holds approximately 530,000 clones, approximately 95% seen once. The sample is drawn from a study of shared clonotypes between healthy human individuals. The TCR was taken from a woman aged 25 to 39 in good health. This chain uses TRBV11-3 with TRBJ2-5; TRBD2 matches 13 bases. The sample comprised naive CD4+ T cells sorted from blood. The subset here: CD45RA+ positively selected. The CDR3 here is CASSLGTSGGETQYF. The CDR3 nucleotides are TGTGCCAGCAGCTTAGGGACTAGCGGGGGAGAGACCCAGTACTTC.